A selection of T cell receptor beta chains follows, all from one sample in a study of spatial heterogeneity in lung cancer. In TCRdb, the 5' RACE reads were re-called with MiXCR into one record per CDR3 protein. The table shows about 3,600 distinct CDR3 sequences, with 8% to 10% occurring only once. The starting material was lung tumor tissue, obtained at surgery. The receptors were sampled from a male donor with early-stage non-small cell lung cancer. Both conserved end residues are part of each CDR3. The D gene is left open where the match is weak. Expanded clones are given a class, and other clones once, few, many or no size at all.

j_call: TRBJ1-5
v_call: TRBV28
clone_size: few
d_call: .
cdr3_nt: TGTGCCAGCAGGAACTGGGACACTTATCAGCCCCAGCATTTT
cdr3_aa: CASRNWDTYQPQHF

j_call: TRBJ2-5
v_call: TRBV29-1
clone_size: few
d_call: .
cdr3_nt: TGCAGCGTTGATCTGGAGAACCAAGAGACCCAGTACTTC
cdr3_aa: CSVDLENQETQYF

j_call: TRBJ1-5
v_call: TRBV12-3/TRBV12-4
clone_size: medium-sized
d_call: .
cdr3_nt: TGTGCCAGCAGTTTTGGCCAGGGAGGCCGTCAGCCCCAGCATTTT
cdr3_aa: CASSFGQGGRQPQHF

j_call: TRBJ1-4
v_call: TRBV10-3
clone_size: medium-sized
d_call: .
cdr3_nt: TGTGCCACCAAATTAGCCTTAGACGGACCTAATGAAAAACTGTTTTTT
cdr3_aa: CATKLALDGPNEKLFF

j_call: TRBJ2-3
v_call: TRBV6-2/TRBV6-3
clone_size: .
d_call: .
cdr3_nt: TGTGCCAGCACCCGAAGCGGACTTAGCACAGATACGCAGTATTTT
cdr3_aa: CASTRSGLSTDTQYF

j_call: TRBJ2-3
v_call: TRBV28
clone_size: few
d_call: TRBD2
cdr3_nt: TGTGCCAGCGTCACTAGCGGCACAGATACGCAGTATTTT
cdr3_aa: CASVTSGTDTQYF

j_call: TRBJ2-5
v_call: TRBV4-1
clone_size: medium-sized
d_call: TRBD1
cdr3_nt: TGCGCCAGCAGCCAGGGGGACAGGGGGCTGGAAGAGACCCAGTACTTC
cdr3_aa: CASSQGDRGLEETQYF

j_call: TRBJ2-1
v_call: TRBV20-1
clone_size: many
d_call: TRBD2
cdr3_nt: TGCAGTGCCCAGACTAGCGCTGCTTACAATGAGCAGTTCTTC
cdr3_aa: CSAQTSAAYNEQFF

j_call: TRBJ2-3
v_call: TRBV11-1
clone_size: .
d_call: TRBD2
cdr3_nt: TGTGCCAGCAGCTCCTGGACTAGCGGGACAGATACGCAGTATTTT
cdr3_aa: CASSSWTSGTDTQYF

j_call: TRBJ2-1
v_call: TRBV6-2/TRBV6-3
clone_size: .
d_call: .
cdr3_nt: TGTGCCAGCAGTTTGACTGGCGTGCAGTTCTTC
cdr3_aa: CASSLTGVQFF

j_call: TRBJ2-3
v_call: TRBV12-3/TRBV12-4
clone_size: medium-sized
d_call: TRBD2
cdr3_nt: TGTGCCAGCAGCTTACAAGCGGGGGGGCCACATACGCAGTATTTT
cdr3_aa: CASSLQAGGPHTQYF

j_call: TRBJ2-5
v_call: TRBV4-3
clone_size: few
d_call: .
cdr3_nt: TGCGCCAGCAGCCAAGATGCTTCGCCAGAAGAGACCCAGTACTTC
cdr3_aa: CASSQDASPEETQYF

j_call: TRBJ2-7
v_call: TRBV7-2
clone_size: many
d_call: .
cdr3_nt: TGTGCCAGCAGCTTATTCAGGGCTGAAGAGCAGTACTTC
cdr3_aa: CASSLFRAEEQYF

j_call: TRBJ2-5
v_call: TRBV29-1
clone_size: once
d_call: .
cdr3_nt: TGCAGCGCTGGTGAAGAGACCCAGTACTTC
cdr3_aa: CSAGEETQYF

j_call: TRBJ2-1
v_call: TRBV20-1
clone_size: medium-sized
d_call: TRBD1
cdr3_nt: TGCAGCCACCGGGACAGCTACAATGAGCAGTTCTTC
cdr3_aa: CSHRDSYNEQFF

j_call: TRBJ1-5
v_call: TRBV27
clone_size: .
d_call: TRBD1
cdr3_nt: TGTGCCAGCAGTTTAGAGGGACAGGGCAGGCAGCCCCAGCATTTT
cdr3_aa: CASSLEGQGRQPQHF

j_call: TRBJ2-1
v_call: TRBV27
clone_size: .
d_call: .
cdr3_nt: TGTGCCAGCAGTTTAACTTCGGCCCCCAGGGAGCAGTTCTTC
cdr3_aa: CASSLTSAPREQFF

j_call: TRBJ2-1
v_call: TRBV7-2
clone_size: few
d_call: .
cdr3_nt: TGTGCCAGCAGCTCCTCTATAGGGAGCTCCTACAATGAGCAGTTCTTC
cdr3_aa: CASSSSIGSSYNEQFF

j_call: TRBJ2-7
v_call: TRBV11-2
clone_size: medium-sized
d_call: .
cdr3_nt: TGTGCCACCGCGGGGGGACAGGGTAGCTCCTACGAGCAGTACTTC
cdr3_aa: CATAGGQGSSYEQYF

j_call: TRBJ2-3
v_call: TRBV29-1
clone_size: few
d_call: TRBD2
cdr3_nt: TGCAGCGTTGAATATCTAGCGGGGGTCACAGATACGCAGTATTTT
cdr3_aa: CSVEYLAGVTDTQYF

j_call: TRBJ2-3
v_call: TRBV30
clone_size: few
d_call: TRBD2
cdr3_nt: TGTGCCTGGGACCCTAGCGGGAGCTGGGCAGATACGCAGTATTTT
cdr3_aa: CAWDPSGSWADTQYF

j_call: TRBJ2-2
v_call: TRBV20-1
clone_size: many
d_call: .
cdr3_nt: TGCAGTGCTAGAGATCTCCACACCGGGGAGCTGTTTTTT
cdr3_aa: CSARDLHTGELFF

j_call: TRBJ2-7
v_call: TRBV7-9
clone_size: many
d_call: .
cdr3_nt: TGTGCCAGCAGCCCCCCAGAACGCACCTACGAGCAGTACTTC
cdr3_aa: CASSPPERTYEQYF

j_call: TRBJ2-2
v_call: TRBV7-2
clone_size: .
d_call: .
cdr3_nt: TGTGCCAGCAGCTTCGGACGGAACACCGGGGAGCTGTTTTTT
cdr3_aa: CASSFGRNTGELFF

j_call: TRBJ1-6
v_call: TRBV9
clone_size: large
d_call: TRBD1
cdr3_nt: TGTGCCAGCAGCGCGACAGGGGGCGCGGATTCACCCCTCCACTTT
cdr3_aa: CASSATGGADSPLHF

j_call: TRBJ2-1
v_call: TRBV20-1
clone_size: medium-sized
d_call: .
cdr3_nt: TGCAGTGCGGCGACGGGAGCGGGCATAGGTGAGCAGTTCTTC
cdr3_aa: CSAATGAGIGEQFF

j_call: TRBJ2-1
v_call: TRBV20-1
clone_size: .
d_call: TRBD1
cdr3_nt: TGCAGTGCCTTAAACGGACAGGTAAACAATGAGCAGTTCTTC
cdr3_aa: CSALNGQVNNEQFF

j_call: TRBJ2-1
v_call: TRBV12-3/TRBV12-4
clone_size: medium-sized
d_call: .
cdr3_nt: TGTGCCAGCAGGCCACCGGAGGCGAGCTCCTACAATGAGCAGTTCTTC
cdr3_aa: CASRPPEASSYNEQFF

j_call: TRBJ2-5
v_call: TRBV7-3
clone_size: medium-sized
d_call: TRBD2
cdr3_nt: TGTGCCAGCAGCCTGGGACTAGCGGGAGTTGAGACCCAGTACTTC
cdr3_aa: CASSLGLAGVETQYF

j_call: TRBJ2-5
v_call: TRBV7-9
clone_size: .
d_call: .
cdr3_nt: TGTGCCAGCAGCTTAGAACCCAACCAAGAGACCCAGTACTTC
cdr3_aa: CASSLEPNQETQYF

j_call: TRBJ2-3
v_call: TRBV11-3
clone_size: few
d_call: .
cdr3_nt: TGTGCCAGCAGCTTAGATGGAACTAGAGCTGGCACGCAGTATTTT
cdr3_aa: CASSLDGTRAGTQYF

j_call: TRBJ2-1
v_call: TRBV5-6
clone_size: .
d_call: TRBD1
cdr3_nt: TGTGCCAGCAGCACCGACAGGGAATCCTACAATGAGCAGTTCTTC
cdr3_aa: CASSTDRESYNEQFF

j_call: TRBJ2-5
v_call: TRBV5-5
clone_size: many
d_call: TRBD1
cdr3_nt: TGTGCCAGCAGTCGACAGGGGGAGACCCAGTACTTC
cdr3_aa: CASSRQGETQYF

j_call: TRBJ2-2
v_call: TRBV29-1
clone_size: large
d_call: .
cdr3_nt: TGCAGCGCCGTACTTACGAACACCGGGGAGCTGTTTTTT
cdr3_aa: CSAVLTNTGELFF

j_call: TRBJ2-1
v_call: TRBV28
clone_size: medium-sized
d_call: .
cdr3_nt: TGTGCCAGCAGTTGGGACGCCGAGAATGAGCAGTTCTTC
cdr3_aa: CASSWDAENEQFF

j_call: TRBJ2-5
v_call: TRBV24-1
clone_size: medium-sized
d_call: TRBD1
cdr3_nt: TGTGCCACCAGTGATTTGAAGAAGACAGGGTTGGAGACCCAGTACTTC
cdr3_aa: CATSDLKKTGLETQYF

j_call: TRBJ1-2
v_call: TRBV19
clone_size: medium-sized
d_call: .
cdr3_nt: TGTGCCAGTACCCCATCACGACAGGTTTATGGCTACACCTTC
cdr3_aa: CASTPSRQVYGYTF

j_call: TRBJ2-3
v_call: TRBV20-1
clone_size: many
d_call: .
cdr3_nt: TGCAGTGCTAGACCCGGGACTAGCACAGATACGCAGTATTTT
cdr3_aa: CSARPGTSTDTQYF

j_call: TRBJ2-1
v_call: TRBV6-5
clone_size: .
d_call: .
cdr3_nt: TGTGCCACCTTGCGCACAGGAAATGAGCAGTTCTTC
cdr3_aa: CATLRTGNEQFF

j_call: TRBJ2-6
v_call: TRBV7-2
clone_size: medium-sized
d_call: TRBD2
cdr3_nt: TGTGCCAGCAGCTTAGTTGGCGGGGGGGCCTCTGGGGCCAACGTCCTGACTTTC
cdr3_aa: CASSLVGGGASGANVLTF

j_call: TRBJ2-5
v_call: TRBV5-6
clone_size: .
d_call: .
cdr3_nt: TGTGCCAGCCGTTTGAGGATACTAGAAGAGACCCAGTACTTC
cdr3_aa: CASRLRILEETQYF

j_call: TRBJ1-1
v_call: TRBV9
clone_size: many
d_call: .
cdr3_nt: TGTGCCAGCAGCGTTAGTCCCGGAAATTTGAACACTGAAGCTTTCTTT
cdr3_aa: CASSVSPGNLNTEAFF

j_call: TRBJ1-5
v_call: TRBV4-3
clone_size: many
d_call: .
cdr3_nt: TGCGCCAGCAGCCAAGATGGACCGGGCAATCAGCCCCAGCATTTT
cdr3_aa: CASSQDGPGNQPQHF

j_call: TRBJ1-2
v_call: TRBV12-3/TRBV12-4
clone_size: medium-sized
d_call: .
cdr3_nt: TGTGCCAGCAGCCCCGACACGTACTATGGCTACACCTTC
cdr3_aa: CASSPDTYYGYTF

j_call: TRBJ1-1
v_call: TRBV20-1
clone_size: many
d_call: .
cdr3_nt: TGCAGTGCTAGGAAGCCCACAGTCTGGACGGGCGACCGGTGGAACACTGAAGCTTTCTTT
cdr3_aa: CSARKPTVWTGDRWNTEAFF

j_call: TRBJ1-1
v_call: TRBV6-2/TRBV6-3
clone_size: many
d_call: .
cdr3_nt: TGTGCCAGCAGTTACGGGGTCACTGAAGCTTTCTTT
cdr3_aa: CASSYGVTEAFF

j_call: TRBJ1-1
v_call: TRBV7-2
clone_size: .
d_call: .
cdr3_nt: TGTGCCAGCAGCTTAGCGATCGGGGGGAGCACTGAAGCTTTCTTT
cdr3_aa: CASSLAIGGSTEAFF

j_call: TRBJ2-1
v_call: TRBV20-1
clone_size: hyperexpanded
d_call: .
cdr3_nt: TGCAGTGCTAGACCTCCGGCCCAGGGCAATGAGCAGTTCTTC
cdr3_aa: CSARPPAQGNEQFF

j_call: TRBJ2-5
v_call: TRBV5-1
clone_size: medium-sized
d_call: .
cdr3_nt: TGCGCCAGCAGCTCCGATCGAGTCGGGCAAGAGACCCAGTACTTC
cdr3_aa: CASSSDRVGQETQYF

j_call: TRBJ2-3
v_call: TRBV20-1
clone_size: few
d_call: TRBD2
cdr3_nt: TGCAGTGCGGTACCGGGACTAGCGGGAGCAGGAGATACGCAGTATTTT
cdr3_aa: CSAVPGLAGAGDTQYF

j_call: TRBJ2-7
v_call: TRBV5-1
clone_size: many
d_call: .
cdr3_nt: TGCGCCAGCAGCTTTGAATACGAGCAGTACTTC
cdr3_aa: CASSFEYEQYF

j_call: TRBJ2-6
v_call: TRBV27
clone_size: .
d_call: .
cdr3_nt: TGTGCCAGCAGTTTATCGAACAGGGTTTTCTCTGGGGCCAACGTCCTGACTTTC
cdr3_aa: CASSLSNRVFSGANVLTF

j_call: TRBJ2-2
v_call: TRBV28
clone_size: .
d_call: TRBD1
cdr3_nt: TGTGCCAGCAGGGTGACAGGGGGCAACACCGGGGAGCTGTTTTTT
cdr3_aa: CASRVTGGNTGELFF

j_call: TRBJ2-7
v_call: TRBV7-6
clone_size: .
d_call: .
cdr3_nt: TGTGCCAGCAGCTTTGGGGCCGGGGGAGGCCTCTACGAGCAGTACTTC
cdr3_aa: CASSFGAGGGLYEQYF